Sequencing of this T cell receptor (beta chain) was carried out in a study of blood T cell repertoires in COVID-19. Looking at the study overall: Samples came from the United States, Italy and Spain, spanning acute and convalescent COVID-19. PBMCs, B-cell-depleted T cells, or T cells were the source of the cDNA or gDNA that made up the material.

Original analysis: Reference gene primer amplification gave estimated nucleated cell counts. Sequenced by immunoSEQ multiplex PCR; TCRdb stores in-frame clones only, minus some. D and trimming were read from the DNA, whereas the V and J calls and clone size are those reported in that table. The sample holds about 180,000 clones, 83% seen once. Germline CDR1 is SGHTA and CDR2 is FQGTGA. CDR3 length: 15 amino acids. The V segment lost 5 bases and the J segment 5 bases; nucleotides outside the gene matches: 11. The V and J genes are TRBV7-3 and TRBJ2-7; TRBD1 agrees at 8 bases. Sequenced input: peripheral blood. The receptor was derived from a human donor in a cohort sampled during active COVID-19. CDR3 region: CASSPHHNRGDEQYF. The DNA of the CDR3 is TGTGCCAGCAGCCCCCACCACAACAGGGGGGACGAGCAGTACTTC.